A selection of T cell receptor beta chains follows, all from one sample in a study of response to subunit inactivated influenza vaccine. TCRdb itself ran the RT-PCR reads through MiXCR, one entry per CDR3 protein. The top ten hold roughly 10% of the sample, which has roughly 570,000 distinct CDR3 sequences, 13% to 15% seen once. The material was PBMCs from blood, obtained 11 to 12 days after vaccination. These receptors were taken from a man aged 45-65 years who received an inactivated influenza vaccine. The CDR3 runs from the conserved cysteine through the conserved F or W. D genes are given only for firm matches. Clone size is shown for a subset of rows, as once, few, many or a class of expanded clone.

length	size	V	D	J	CDR3	DNA
13	-	TRBV5-1	TRBD1	TRBJ1-4	CASSWTGGEKLFF	TGCGCCAGCAGCTGGACAGGAGGTGAAAAACTGTTTTTT
15	-	TRBV18	-	TRBJ2-2	CASSERRTNTGELFF	TGTGCCAGCTCCGAACGGAGAACGAACACCGGGGAGCTGTTTTTT
14	-	TRBV5-1	-	TRBJ2-5	CASSLEWGQETQYF	TGCGCCAGCAGCTTGGAGTGGGGGCAGGAGACCCAGTACTTC
17	few	TRBV4-1	-	TRBJ2-1	CASSQDIGTFSYNEQFF	TGCGCCAGCAGCCAAGATATAGGTACTTTCTCCTACAATGAGCAGTTCTTC
15	many	TRBV6-5	-	TRBJ2-7	CASSFHRNSPYEQYF	TGTGCCAGCAGTTTCCACAGGAACAGTCCCTACGAGCAGTACTTC
13	few	TRBV12-3/TRBV12-4	-	TRBJ2-2	CASSFWGAGELFF	TGTGCCAGCAGTTTCTGGGGGGCCGGGGAGCTGTTTTTT
14	-	TRBV7-2	TRBD2	TRBJ2-5	CASSRDYQRETQYF	TGTGCCAGCAGCCGGGACTACCAGAGAGAGACCCAGTACTTC
16	once	TRBV2	TRBD1	TRBJ1-4	CASSEWSNRGNEKLFF	TGTGCCAGCAGTGAATGGTCCAACAGGGGAAATGAAAAACTGTTTTTT
15	few	TRBV7-8	TRBD2	TRBJ2-2	CASGRPGGSSGELFF	TGTGCCAGTGGTCGTCCGGGAGGGTCATCCGGGGAGCTGTTTTTT
13	-	TRBV2	-	TRBJ2-1	CASSPPPLNEQFF	TGTGCCAGCAGCCCTCCCCCCCTAAATGAGCAGTTCTTC
20	few	TRBV12-5	TRBD1	TRBJ2-1	CASVEAYWGGQAISYNEQFF	TGTGCTAGTGTGGAGGCATACTGGGGTGGACAGGCTATTTCGTACAATGAGCAGTTCTTC
16	few	TRBV6-1	TRBD2	TRBJ2-5	CASSGRSGGRQETQYF	TGTGCCAGCAGTGGGCGTAGCGGGGGCCGCCAAGAGACCCAGTACTTC
16	-	TRBV28	TRBD2	TRBJ2-2	CASIPTGGPNTGELFF	TGTGCCAGCATTCCAACGGGGGGGCCCAACACCGGGGAGCTGTTTTTT
16	-	TRBV13	TRBD2	TRBJ2-2	CASTRGSGRHTGELFF	TGTGCCAGCACCCGGGGGAGCGGGAGGCACACCGGGGAGCTGTTTTTT
11	few	TRBV5-6	-	TRBJ2-7	CASSSTGLEYF	TGTGCCAGCAGCTCAACAGGGTTAGAGTACTTC
14	-	TRBV10-3	-	TRBJ2-5	CAISGTDGRETQYF	TGTGCCATCAGTGGGACTGACGGCAGGGAGACCCAGTACTTC
15	-	TRBV13	TRBD2	TRBJ2-1	CASSSWTSGGTGWLF	TGTGCCAGCAGCTCATGGACTAGCGGGGGAACCGGGTGGCTCTTC
12	-	TRBV6-2/TRBV6-3	-	TRBJ1-2	CASSKDPWGYTF	TGTGCCAGCAGCAAGGATCCTTGGGGCTACACCTTC
13	-	TRBV27	TRBD1	TRBJ1-2	CASRDRTDYGYTF	TGTGCCAGCAGGGACAGGACAGACTATGGCTACACCTTC
15	few	TRBV12-3/TRBV12-4	-	TRBJ2-4	CASSLNRVAKNIQYF	TGTGCCAGCAGTTTAAACAGAGTAGCCAAAAACATTCAGTACTTC
12	-	TRBV29-1	-	TRBJ1-1	CSVRKTDTEAFF	TGCAGCGTCAGGAAGACGGACACTGAAGCTTTCTTT
14	few	TRBV7-3	-	TRBJ1-1	CASSPGPPNTEAFF	TGTGCCAGCAGCCCGGGACCGCCGAACACTGAAGCTTTCTTT
15	-	TRBV5-6	-	TRBJ2-1	CASRTDPSSYNEQFF	TGTGCCAGCAGGACAGACCCTAGCTCCTACAATGAGCAGTTCTTC
17	few	TRBV7-2	TRBD2	TRBJ2-5	CASSSALAGVKGETQYF	TGTGCCAGCAGCTCCGCGCTAGCGGGGGTCAAGGGGGAGACCCAGTACTTC
12	many	TRBV20-1	TRBD2	TRBJ2-1	CSDSGRANEQFF	TGCAGTGACAGCGGGAGAGCAAATGAGCAGTTCTTC
15	few	TRBV9	TRBD2	TRBJ2-3	CASSVEASGRDTQYF	TGTGCCAGCAGCGTAGAGGCTAGCGGGAGGGATACGCAGTATTTT
19	few	TRBV11-2	TRBD2	TRBJ2-1	CASSLGNRDYISSYNEQFF	TGTGCCAGCAGCTTAGGAAACCGGGACTATATAAGCTCCTACAATGAGCAGTTCTTC
15	few	TRBV29-1	TRBD1	TRBJ2-1	CSVAMGQGSYNEQFF	TGCAGCGTCGCCATGGGACAGGGGTCCTACAATGAGCAGTTCTTC
17	few	TRBV24-1	-	TRBJ2-1	CATSDFGDISSYNEQFF	TGTGCCACCAGTGATTTTGGGGACATAAGCTCCTACAATGAGCAGTTCTTC
13	-	TRBV28	TRBD1	TRBJ2-5	CASKRQGRETQYF	TGTGCCAGCAAAAGACAGGGTCGGGAGACCCAGTACTTC
13	-	TRBV20-1	TRBD2	TRBJ2-7	CSAREGLVDEQYF	TGCAGTGCTAGAGAGGGACTAGTCGACGAGCAGTACTTC
15	-	TRBV5-1	TRBD1	TRBJ1-2	CASIAGTGSNYGYTF	TGCGCCAGCATTGCCGGGACAGGATCTAACTATGGCTACACCTTC
15	-	TRBV28	-	TRBJ1-1	CASSLFRALPPEAFF	TGTGCCAGCAGTTTATTCAGGGCCCTCCCACCCGAAGCTTTCTTT
13	few	TRBV2	-	TRBJ2-3	CASSGSTSFPQYF	TGTGCCAGCAGTGGCTCTACTAGCTTTCCGCAGTATTTT
15	-	TRBV12-3/TRBV12-4	TRBD2	TRBJ2-1	CASRRSAGGGNEQFF	TGTGCCAGCAGGCGCTCAGCGGGAGGGGGCAATGAGCAGTTCTTC
14	-	TRBV20-1	TRBD2	TRBJ2-1	CSAPIAGGINEQFF	TGCAGTGCTCCTATAGCGGGGGGGATCAATGAGCAGTTCTTC